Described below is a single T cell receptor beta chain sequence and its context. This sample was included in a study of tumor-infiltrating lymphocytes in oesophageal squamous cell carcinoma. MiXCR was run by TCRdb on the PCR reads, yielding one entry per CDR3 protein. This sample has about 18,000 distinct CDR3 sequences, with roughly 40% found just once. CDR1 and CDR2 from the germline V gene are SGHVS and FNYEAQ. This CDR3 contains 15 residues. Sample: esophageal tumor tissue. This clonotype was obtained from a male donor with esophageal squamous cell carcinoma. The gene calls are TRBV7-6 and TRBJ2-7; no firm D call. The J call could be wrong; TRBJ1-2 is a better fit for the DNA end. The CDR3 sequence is CASTLLRIGLGGYTF. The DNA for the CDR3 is TGTGCCAGCACCTTGCTACGAATAGGGCTCGGCGGCTACACCTTC.